These 29 T cell receptor beta chains originate from one sample sequenced in a study of beta chain features in type 1 diabetes. Every bit of the isolated RNA underwent reverse transcription, so sequencing read expressed TCRB transcripts. The protocol was immunoSEQ multiplex PCR, while the TCRdb copy is restricted to in-frame clones and leaves out a portion. The table includes roughly 450,000 clones, about 14% detected once. Sequenced: naive CD4+ T cells from blood. These receptors were obtained from a man younger than 40 in good health.

This clone was observed a handful of times. The rearrangement uses TRBV15 and TRBJ1-4; D call uncertain. Germline V gene sequence: CDR1 LNHNV, CDR2 YYDKDF (reference sequence). The CDR3 consists of 13 residues. V was clipped by 2 bases and J by 5 bases, with 6 bases between them. This chain's CDR3 is CATSRSPNEKLFF. The CDR3 DNA reads TGTGCCACCAGCAGATCCCCGAATGAAAAACTGTTTTTT.

The chain couples TRBV11-3 to TRBJ2-1; 9 bases are a match to TRBD2. CDR1 is SGHNT and CDR2 is YENEEA in the germline V gene. J lost 4 bases, V lost 4 bases, and 8 bases had no gene match. This CDR3 has 16 residues. This CDR3 is CASSSRRLAGYNEQFF. In DNA, the CDR3 is TGTGCCAGCAGCTCTAGACGGCTAGCGGGATACAATGAGCAGTTCTTC.

This chain connects TRBV29-1 to TRBJ2-1; D tentatively reads TRBD1 or TRBD2 (5 bases each). V was shortened by 4 bases and J by 6 bases, with 16 bases between the two germline ends. The germline V gene encodes CDR1 SQVTM and CDR2 ANQGSEA. CDR3 size: 14 residues. CDR3 loop: CSVGGAYSSNEQFF. CDR3 sequence (DNA): TGCAGCGTTGGAGGGGCTTATAGTAGCAATGAGCAGTTCTTC.

The rearrangement uses TRBV5-6 and TRBJ1-4, with D possibly matching TRBD1 (5 bases). In germline, CDR1 is SGHDT, CDR2 YYEEEE. V was shortened by 6 bases and J by 8 bases, with 17 bases between the two germline ends. This CDR3 is 14 amino acids long. The chain's CDR3 is CASNPGTEGEKLFF. In DNA, the CDR3 is TGTGCCAGCAATCCCGGGACCGAGGGCGAAAAACTGTTTTTT.

This clone was counted only a few times. This sequence joins TRBV7-2 and TRBJ2-6; D unresolved. V lost 1 base, J lost 0 bases, and 13 bases lay in between. The CDR3 is 18 amino acids. Germline V gene sequence: CDR1 SGHTA, CDR2 FQGNSA. For the CDR3, the DNA is TGTGCCAGCAGCTTAGTTGCAACCCCCGGCTCTGGGGCCAACGTCCTGACTTTC. Amino acids: CASSLVATPGSGANVLTF.

V and J are TRBV14 and TRBJ1-1; D gene unclear. This CDR3 contains 15 residues. From germline, CDR1 is SGHDN and CDR2 FVKESK. V gave up 1 base and J gave up 2 bases, with 11 bases separating them. The CDR3, as DNA: TGTGCCAGCAGCCAAGTTAACAGCTTAAACACTGAAGCTTTCTTT. The encoded protein is CASSQVNSLNTEAFF.

The gene calls are TRBV6-5 and TRBJ2-2; TRBD1 aligns across 10 bases. The V segment lost 6 bases and the J segment 4 bases; nucleotides outside the gene matches: 5. Germline lookup yields CDR1 MNHEY and CDR2 SVGAGI. CDR3 size: 15 residues. CDR3: CASRTGTGATGELFF. CDR3 bases: TGTGCCAGCAGGACCGGGACAGGGGCCACCGGGGAGCTGTTTTTT.

The rearrangement uses TRBV7-9 and TRBJ2-3; D may be TRBD1 (5 bases). This CDR3 spans 14 amino acids. Germline CDR1 SEHNR, CDR2 FQNEAQ (reference sequence). V was clipped by 1 base and J by 4 bases, with 9 bases between them. The CDR3 protein is CASSLGGGSDTQYF. The CDR3 DNA reads TGTGCCAGCAGCTTAGGGGGCGGTTCAGATACGCAGTATTTT. Full variable domain (missing parts from reference TRBV7-9 and TRBJ2-3): DTGVSQNPRHKITKRGQNVTFRCDPISEHNRLYWYRQTLGQGPEFLTYFQNEAQLEKSRLLSDRFSAERPKGSFSTLEIQRTEQGDSAMYLCASSLGGGSDTQYFGPGTRLTVL.

The chain is built from TRBV19 and TRBJ1-2, with D uncertain. The germline V gene has CDR1 LNHDA and CDR2 SQIVND (reference sequence). The CDR3 runs to 12 residues. V dropped 4 bases and J dropped 4 bases, with 7 bases sitting between them. The CDR3 is CASSKGGYGYTF. DNA for the CDR3: TGTGCCAGTAGTAAGGGCGGCTATGGCTACACCTTC.

This clone was seen a few times. Written as DNA, the CDR3 is TGCGCCAGCAGCCAAGTTTCGGGCCTAGCGGGAGGCACAGATACGCAGTATTTT. Its translation is CASSQVSGLAGGTDTQYF. The V call is TRBV4-1, the J call TRBJ2-3; 10 bases match TRBD2. Germline V gives CDR1 MGHRA, CDR2 YSYEKL. J gave up 1 base and V 1 base, and 8 bases lay outside the gene matches. This CDR3 contains 18 residues.

V gene TRBV5-8 combines with J gene TRBJ2-1; possibly TRBD1 or TRBD2 for D (6 bases each). CDR3 length: 16 amino acids. Germline V gives CDR1 SGHTS, CDR2 YDEGEE. The V end lost 6 bases, the J end lost 8 bases, and 24 bases lay between the germline ends. The chain's CDR3 is CASTLEGVGSIDEQFF. CDR3 nucleotide sequence: TGTGCCAGCACCCTTGAGGGGGTCGGGAGTATCGATGAGCAGTTCTTC.

The chain carries TRBV29-1 and TRBJ2-7; TRBD1 matches at 9 bases. This CDR3 is 13 amino acids long. Germline values: CDR1 SQVTM, CDR2 ANQGSEA. The junction had 3 bases not matched to a gene; V was cut back by 6 bases and J by 0 bases. The CDR3 is CSVGQGNSYEQYF. CDR3 coding DNA: TGCAGCGTAGGACAGGGGAACTCCTACGAGCAGTACTTC.

This clone was found a few times. V usage is TRBV30 and J usage is TRBJ2-3; 9 bases align to TRBD2. The CDR3 is made up of 15 amino acids. The junction had 8 bases not matched to a gene; V was cut back by 3 bases and J by 4 bases. The germline CDR1 and CDR2 sequences are GTSNPN and SVGIG (reference sequence). The CDR3 DNA reads as TGTGCCTGGAGGGGGCTAGCGGGATTCGCAGATACGCAGTATTTT. Its protein product is CAWRGLAGFADTQYF.

This clone has more than one count but fewer than ten. The chain has TRBV7-2 and TRBJ2-7; D unresolved. Germline CDR1 and CDR2: SGHTA and FQGNSA. V was shortened by 5 bases and J by 3 bases, with 5 bases between the two germline ends. This CDR3 comprises 11 residues. CDR3 DNA sequence: TGTGCCAGCAGCCTGATCTACGAGCAGTACTTC. The encoded protein is CASSLIYEQYF.

The V gene is TRBV5-1, the J gene TRBJ2-3; the D gene could be TRBD1 or TRBD2 (6 bases each). The CDR3 runs 15 residues. Trimming stripped 1 base from V and 0 bases from J, with 9 bases between. Germline assignment: CDR1 SGHRS and CDR2 YFSETQ. This CDR3 is CASSLTGRSTDTQYF. The CDR3 nucleotides read TGCGCCAGCAGCTTGACAGGGAGGAGCACAGATACGCAGTATTTT.

V gene TRBV10-3 combines with J gene TRBJ2-7; 9 bases are shared with TRBD2. This CDR3 comprises 13 residues. V dropped 8 bases and J dropped 3; count of bases not matched to a gene: 5. Germline V gene sequence: CDR1 ENHRY, CDR2 SYGVKD. Here the CDR3 DNA reads TGTGCCATCGGGCTAGCGGGGAACTACGAGCAGTACTTC. Residues: CAIGLAGNYEQYF.

This clone was found many times. This chain links TRBV30 with TRBJ1-1; TRBD1 is a possible D gene (6 bases). Trimming stripped 3 bases from V and 7 bases from J, with 6 bases between. Germline lookup yields CDR1 GTSNPN and CDR2 SVGIG (reference sequence). The CDR3 covers 10 residues. As DNA, the CDR3 is TGTGCCTGGAGACAGGGTGAAGCTTTCTTT. As protein: CAWRQGEAFF.

The CDR3 nucleotides read TGCGCCAGCAGCCCACCGGGACAATACAATGAGCAGTTCTTC. This encodes CASSPPGQYNEQFF. V is TRBV5-1 and J is TRBJ2-1, with a tentative D call TRBD1 (6 bases). Trimming removed 4 bases at V and 4 bases at J, with 12 bases between. The CDR3 extends over 14 amino acids. Germline values: CDR1 SGHRS, CDR2 YFSETQ.

This clone was picked up a small number of times. Additional DNA sequences in this sample encode the identical CDR3. The chain carries TRBV30 and TRBJ1-1, with D possibly being TRBD1 (6 bases). The CDR3 runs 13 residues. Trimming shortened V by 1 base and J by 3 bases, and 9 bases separated the two germline ends. CDR1 and CDR2 from the germline V gene are GTSNPN and SVGIG (reference sequence). CDR3 DNA: TGTGCCTGGAGTGACAGGGCGTACACTGAAGCTTTCTTT. Its protein product is CAWSDRAYTEAFF.

Only a few counts were recorded for this clone. V usage is TRBV15 and J usage is TRBJ2-3, with a tentative D call TRBD2 (7 bases). Trimming removed 5 bases at V and 2 bases at J, with 17 bases between. The germline CDR1 and CDR2 sequences are LNHNV and YYDKDF (reference sequence). This CDR3 contains 16 residues. The CDR3 spells CATSWGAGADTDTQYF. The CDR3 DNA is TGTGCCACCAGCTGGGGGGCGGGGGCAGACACAGATACGCAGTATTTT.

This clone was picked up one time. The genes are TRBV27 and TRBJ2-1, with D hard to call. V was clipped by 5 bases and J by 0 bases, with 8 bases between them. The CDR3 runs 14 residues. Looked up from germline, CDR1 is MNHEY and CDR2 is SMNVEV (reference sequence). This CDR3 reads CASSPLVSYNEQFF. The CDR3 region has the DNA TGTGCCAGCAGTCCTCTCGTCTCCTACAATGAGCAGTTCTTC.

The rearrangement links TRBV14 to TRBJ1-3; D gene uncertain. The CDR3 loop spans 15 amino acids. CDR1 and CDR2 from the germline V gene are SGHDN and FVKESK. V was trimmed by 0 bases and J by 0 bases, leaving 6 bases between them. The CDR3 spells CASSQDRGSGNTIYF. The CDR3 bases are TGTGCCAGCAGCCAAGATCGTGGCTCTGGAAACACCATATATTTT.

This clone was counted between two and nine times. The chain links TRBV9 to TRBJ1-1; D is unclear. The V and J ends lost 0 bases and 1 base respectively, with 10 bases between them. This CDR3 has 15 amino acids. CDR1 is SGDLS, CDR2 YYNGEE, per germline. This chain's CDR3 is CASSVDWQWNTEAFF. CDR3 sequence (DNA): TGTGCCAGCAGCGTAGATTGGCAGTGGAACACTGAAGCTTTCTTT.

The rearrangement joins TRBV5-4 to TRBJ2-7; a weak D match, TRBD1 (6 bases). V shed 2 bases and J shed 2 bases, with 11 bases lying between them. CDR3 length equals 14 residues. Germline V gene sequence: CDR1 SGHNT, CDR2 YYREEE (reference sequence). The CDR3 sequence: CASSFGTRAYEQYF. As DNA, the CDR3 is TGTGCCAGCAGCTTCGGGACACGGGCCTACGAGCAGTACTTC.

The chain uses TRBV6-5 and TRBJ2-4; 8 nucleotides agree with TRBD1. CDR3 length equals 14 residues. J gave up 4 bases and V 4 bases, and 3 bases lay outside the gene matches. Germline CDR1 is MNHEY and CDR2 is SVGAGI. In DNA, the CDR3 is TGTGCCAGCAGTTTGCGGACAGGGAAAAACATTCAGTACTTC. Encoded protein: CASSLRTGKNIQYF.

This clone was counted a few times. The chain uses TRBV5-1 and TRBJ2-5; TRBD2 aligns across 7 bases. Germline values: CDR1 SGHRS, CDR2 YFSETQ. V lost 0 bases and J lost 5; bases outside the gene matches: 7. The CDR3 totals 15 residues. CDR3 DNA: TGCGCCAGCAGCTTGGTTTCTGCGGGAGCTGAGACCCAGTACTTC. The encoded protein is CASSLVSAGAETQYF.

The rearrangement links TRBV7-2 to TRBJ1-2; 8 bases are shared with TRBD1. CDR3 size: 17 residues. Germline-derived CDR1 and CDR2 are SGHTA and FQGNSA. Trimming at V came to 3 bases and at J to 4 bases, leaving 13 bases not matched to a gene. DNA of the CDR3: TGTGCCAGCAGCTTTGAACAAAGCGACAGGGGTACCTATGGCTACACCTTC. The encoded protein is CASSFEQSDRGTYGYTF.

This clone was seen more than once but under ten times. V is TRBV6-1 and J is TRBJ2-7, with TRBD1 as a possible D gene (5 bases). CDR3 length: 13 residues. CDR1 is MNHNS and CDR2 is SASEGT in the germline V gene. The V end lost 7 bases, the J end lost 5 bases, and 15 bases lay between the germline ends. CDR3 bases: TGTGCCAGCACCAGCTGGTCGACAGACGAGCAGTACGTC. Amino acids: CASTSWSTDEQYV.

V and J are TRBV23-1 and TRBJ1-2; 8 bases are shared with TRBD1. TRBV23-1 falls under the ORF class, with uncertain function. CDR3 length equals 14 residues. Losses at the gene ends were 2 bases for V and 4 bases for J; bases not matched to a gene: 3. The CDR3 region has the DNA TGCGCCAGCAGTCAACGGACAGGGCCCTATGGCTACACCTTC. This sequence encodes CASSQRTGPYGYTF.